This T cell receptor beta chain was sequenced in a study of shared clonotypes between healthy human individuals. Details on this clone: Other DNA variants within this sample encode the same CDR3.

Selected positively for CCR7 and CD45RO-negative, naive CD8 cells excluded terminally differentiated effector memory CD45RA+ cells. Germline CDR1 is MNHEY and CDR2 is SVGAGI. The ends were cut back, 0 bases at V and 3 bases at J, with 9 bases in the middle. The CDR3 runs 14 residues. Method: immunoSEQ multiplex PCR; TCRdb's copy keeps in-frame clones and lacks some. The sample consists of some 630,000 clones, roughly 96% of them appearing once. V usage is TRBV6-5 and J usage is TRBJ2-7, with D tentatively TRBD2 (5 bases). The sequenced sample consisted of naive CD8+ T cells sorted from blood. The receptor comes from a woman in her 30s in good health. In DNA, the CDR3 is TGTGCCAGCAGTTACTCGGGTCGGGGCTACGAGCAGTACTTC. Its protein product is CASSYSGRGYEQYF.